This T cell receptor beta chain appears in the sequencing data of a study of blood T cell repertoires in COVID-19. Study-level background: Samples representing acute and convalescent COVID-19 were sourced from the United States, Italy and Spain. T cells, B-cell-depleted T cells, or PBMCs supplied cDNA or gDNA.

In the original workflow: Amplified reference gene primers provided the basis for estimating nucleated cell counts. The method was immunoSEQ multiplex PCR; TCRdb's version includes in-frame clones alone and lacks a portion of them. V, J and clone size reflect that table, while D and trimming were determined from the DNA. The sample includes some 200,000 clones, 80% to 90% of them seen just once. Germline values: CDR1 SGHDT, CDR2 YYEEEE. V was cut by 1 base and J by 0 bases, with 7 bases left in between. There are 14 residues in the CDR3. This sequence joins TRBV5-6 and TRBJ2-5; the D gene is possibly TRBD2 (5 bases). The specimen sequenced was peripheral blood. This clonotype was obtained from a woman between 65 and 79 years old with acute or convalescent COVID-19. DNA of the CDR3: TGTGCCAGCAGCTTGAGACTAAACCAAGAGACCCAGTACTTC. Protein product: CASSLRLNQETQYF.